The TCR beta chain described here comes from a study of response to subunit inactivated influenza vaccine. Study results and limitations: The authors suggested that few new T cells are recruited per seasonal influenza vaccination.

With regard to this clonotype: Its antigen is still unknown.

TCRdb re-derived calls from the RT-PCR reads in MiXCR, one entry per CDR3 protein. The table has 500,000 or so distinct CDR3 sequences, roughly 9.7% seen once. The CDR3 is 14 amino acids. The J segment lost 4 bases and the V segment lost 6 bases, leaving 7 bases of the junction unmatched. Per the germline V gene, CDR1 is LGHDT and CDR2 is YNNKEL (reference sequence). This chain connects TRBV3-1 to TRBJ1-2; 8 bases agree with TRBD1. The sample here was PBMCs from blood, taken 45 days after vaccination. The sequence came from a man in his fifties who received an inactivated influenza vaccine. The chain's CDR3 is CASSRQGSAYGYTF. CDR3 DNA: TGTGCCAGCAGTCGACAGGGGTCGGCCTATGGCTACACCTTC. Full variable domain (remainder filled in from reference TRBV3-1 and TRBJ1-2): DTAVSQTPKYLVTQMGNDKSIKCEQNLGHDTMYWYKQDSKKFLKIMFSYNNKELIINETVPNRFSPKSPDKAHLNLHINSLELGDSAVYFCASSRQGSAYGYTFGSGTRLTVV.